This T cell receptor (beta chain) stems from a study of cytomegalovirus exposure and HLA in healthy donors. Study-wide background: Genetic ancestry analysis placed about 76% of the 398 donors that were genotyped in the Caucasian-associated cluster. Study-wide results and caveats: Previously analyzed data showed that most TCR beta V segments were productive at a frequency of about 90% or about 30%. TCR beta chains numbering more than 150 were designated cytomegalovirus-associated.

Germline V gives CDR1 ENHRY, CDR2 SYGVKD. V was pared by 0 bases and J by 5 bases, with 10 bases between. The CDR3 contains 15 residues. The PCR ran on 60 Vbeta and 13 Jbeta primers. Clones were read by immunoSEQ multiplex PCR, and TCRdb kept only the in-frame ones, dropping some. The sample comprises 150,000 or so clones, around 75% of which are singletons, and 1.5% to 2% rests with the top ten. Turning to this clone: Its antigen is not identified.

The V call is TRBV10-3, the J call TRBJ1-4; D gene ambiguous. The sample consisted of PBMCs. This TCR came from a woman between 18 and 29 years old in good health and CMV-seronegative. As DNA, the CDR3 is TGTGCCATCAGTGAGTCTCGCAGAGGGAATGAAAAACTGTTTTTT. This sequence encodes CAISESRRGNEKLFF.